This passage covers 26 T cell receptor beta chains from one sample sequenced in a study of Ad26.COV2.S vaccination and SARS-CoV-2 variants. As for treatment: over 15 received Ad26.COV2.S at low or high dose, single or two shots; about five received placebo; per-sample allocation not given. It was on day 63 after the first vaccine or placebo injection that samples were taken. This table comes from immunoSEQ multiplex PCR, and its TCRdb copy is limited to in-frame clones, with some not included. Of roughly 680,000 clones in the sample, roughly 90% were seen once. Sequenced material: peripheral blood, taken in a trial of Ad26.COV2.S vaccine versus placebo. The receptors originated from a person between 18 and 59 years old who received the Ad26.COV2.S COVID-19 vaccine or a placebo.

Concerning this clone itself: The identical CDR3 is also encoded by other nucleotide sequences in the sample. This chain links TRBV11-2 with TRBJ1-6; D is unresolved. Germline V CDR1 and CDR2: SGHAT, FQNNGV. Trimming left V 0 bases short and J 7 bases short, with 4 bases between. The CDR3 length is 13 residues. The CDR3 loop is CASSLDLNSPLHF. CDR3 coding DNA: TGTGCCAGCAGCTTAGATCTCAATTCACCCCTCCACTTT.

The CDR3 DNA follows: TGTGCCAGCAGCACTGGATTCCAAGAGACCCAGTACTTC. As protein: CASSTGFQETQYF. The J gene is TRBJ2-5, the V gene TRBV7-2, with D unclear. This CDR3 has 13 residues. Germline V CDR1 and CDR2: SGHTA, FQGNSA. Trimming took 5 bases from V and 1 from J, leaving 8 bases between them.

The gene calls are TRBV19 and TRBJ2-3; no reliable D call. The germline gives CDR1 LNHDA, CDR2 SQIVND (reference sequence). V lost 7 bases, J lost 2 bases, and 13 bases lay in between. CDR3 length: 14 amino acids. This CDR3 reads CASTLRSYTDTQYF. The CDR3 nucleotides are TGTGCCAGTACCCTGAGGTCGTACACAGATACGCAGTATTTT.

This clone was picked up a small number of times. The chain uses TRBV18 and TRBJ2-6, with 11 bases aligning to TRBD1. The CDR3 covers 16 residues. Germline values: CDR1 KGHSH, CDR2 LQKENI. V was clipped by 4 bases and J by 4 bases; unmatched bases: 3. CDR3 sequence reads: CASSRDRGTGANVLTF. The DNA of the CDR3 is TGTGCCAGCTCACGGGACAGGGGGACAGGGGCCAACGTCCTGACTTTC.

The CDR3 reads CASSLRDRGRGNEKLFF. CDR3 DNA: TGCGCCAGCAGCCTTCGGGACAGGGGGCGCGGTAATGAAAAACTGTTTTTT. The rearrangement joins TRBV5-1 to TRBJ1-4; 12 nucleotides align to TRBD1. With V trimmed by 4 bases and J by 4 bases, 8 bases remained unmatched. The germline CDR1 and CDR2 sequences are SGHRS and YFSETQ. This CDR3 contains 17 residues.

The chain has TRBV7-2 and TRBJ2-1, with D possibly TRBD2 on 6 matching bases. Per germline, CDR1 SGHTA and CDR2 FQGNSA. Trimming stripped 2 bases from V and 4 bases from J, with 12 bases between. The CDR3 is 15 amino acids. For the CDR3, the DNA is TGTGCCAGCAGCTTACGCGGGACTCAATACAATGAGCAGTTCTTC. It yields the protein CASSLRGTQYNEQFF. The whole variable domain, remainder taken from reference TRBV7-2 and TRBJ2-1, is GAGVSQSPSNKVTEKGKDVELRCDPISGHTALYWYRQSLGQGLEFLIYFQGNSAPDKSGLPSDRFSAERTGGSVSTLTIQRTQQEDSAVYLCASSLRGTQYNEQFFGPGTRLTVL.

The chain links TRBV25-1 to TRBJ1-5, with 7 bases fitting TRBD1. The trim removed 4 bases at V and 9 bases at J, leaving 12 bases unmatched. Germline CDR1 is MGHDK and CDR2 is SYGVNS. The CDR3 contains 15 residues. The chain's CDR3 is CASSGAGGSHRPQHF. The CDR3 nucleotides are TGTGCCAGCAGTGGGGCAGGGGGGTCCCATCGGCCCCAGCATTTT.

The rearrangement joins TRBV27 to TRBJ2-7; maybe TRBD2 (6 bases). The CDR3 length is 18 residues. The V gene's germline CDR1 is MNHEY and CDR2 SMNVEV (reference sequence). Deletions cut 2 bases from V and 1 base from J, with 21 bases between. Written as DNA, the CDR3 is TGTGCCAGCAGTTTAAAGAGGGGCGGAATAGCGGAGTCCTACGAGCAGTACTTC. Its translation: CASSLKRGGIAESYEQYF.

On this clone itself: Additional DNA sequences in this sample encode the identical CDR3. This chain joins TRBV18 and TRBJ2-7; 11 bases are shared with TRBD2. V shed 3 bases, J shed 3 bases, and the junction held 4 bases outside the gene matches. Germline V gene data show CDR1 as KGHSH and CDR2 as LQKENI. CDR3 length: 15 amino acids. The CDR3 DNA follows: TGTGCCAGCTCACCCGGCACTAGCGGGAGCTACGAGCAGTACTTC. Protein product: CASSPGTSGSYEQYF.

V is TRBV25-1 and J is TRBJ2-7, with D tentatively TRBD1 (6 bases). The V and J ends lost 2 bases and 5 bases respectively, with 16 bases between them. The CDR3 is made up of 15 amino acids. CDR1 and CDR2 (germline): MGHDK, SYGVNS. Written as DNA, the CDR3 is TGTGCCAGCAGTGAAGTTCGAGGACAGCGAGACGAGCAGTACTTC. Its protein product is CASSEVRGQRDEQYF.

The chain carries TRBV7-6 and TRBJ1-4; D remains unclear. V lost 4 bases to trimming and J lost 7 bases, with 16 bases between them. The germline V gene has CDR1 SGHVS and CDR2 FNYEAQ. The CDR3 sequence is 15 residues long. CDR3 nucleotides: TGTGCCAGCAGCTCCAGACCCGGAGGCGGTGAAAAACTGTTTTTT. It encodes CASSSRPGGGEKLFF. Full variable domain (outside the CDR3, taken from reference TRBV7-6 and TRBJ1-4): GAGVSQSPRYKVTKRGQDVALRCDPISGHVSLYWYRQALGQGPEFLTYFNYEAQQDKSGLPNDRFSAERPEGSISTLTIQRTEQRDSAMYRCASSSRPGGGEKLFFGSGTQLSVL.

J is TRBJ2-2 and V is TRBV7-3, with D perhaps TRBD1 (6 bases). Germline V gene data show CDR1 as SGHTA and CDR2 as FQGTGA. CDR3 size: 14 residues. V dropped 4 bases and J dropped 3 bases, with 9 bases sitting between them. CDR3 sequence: CASSSGQYTGELFF. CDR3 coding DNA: TGTGCCAGCAGCTCGGGACAATACACCGGGGAGCTGTTTTTT.

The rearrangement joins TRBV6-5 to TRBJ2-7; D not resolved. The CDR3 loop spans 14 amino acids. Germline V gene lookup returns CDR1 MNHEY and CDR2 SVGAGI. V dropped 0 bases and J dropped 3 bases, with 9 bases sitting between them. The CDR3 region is CASSYSGQFYEQYF. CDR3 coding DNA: TGTGCCAGCAGTTACTCGGGTCAGTTCTACGAGCAGTACTTC.

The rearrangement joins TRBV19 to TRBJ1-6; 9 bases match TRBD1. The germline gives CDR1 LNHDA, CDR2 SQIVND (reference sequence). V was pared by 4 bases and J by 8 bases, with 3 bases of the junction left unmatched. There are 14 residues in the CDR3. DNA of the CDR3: TGTGCCAGTAGTAGTCGGACAGGGGATTCACCCCTCCACTTT. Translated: CASSSRTGDSPLHF. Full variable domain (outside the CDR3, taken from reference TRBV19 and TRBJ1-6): DGGITQSPKYLFRKEGQNVTLSCEQNLNHDAMYWYRQDPGQGLRLIYYSQIVNDFQKGDIAEGYSVSREKKESFPLTVTSAQKNPTAFYLCASSSRTGDSPLHFGNGTRLTVT.

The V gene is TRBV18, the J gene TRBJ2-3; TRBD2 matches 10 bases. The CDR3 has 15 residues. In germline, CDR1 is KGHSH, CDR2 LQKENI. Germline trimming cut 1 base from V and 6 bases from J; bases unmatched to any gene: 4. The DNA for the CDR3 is TGTGCCAGCTCACCACAGGAACTAGCGGGGGATACGCAGTATTTT. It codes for CASSPQELAGDTQYF. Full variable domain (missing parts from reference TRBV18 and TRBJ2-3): NAGVMQNPRHLVRRRGQEARLRCSPMKGHSHVYWYRQLPEEGLKFMVYLQKENIIDESGMPKERFSAEFPKEGPSILRIQQVVRGDSAAYFCASSPQELAGDTQYFGPGTRLTVL.

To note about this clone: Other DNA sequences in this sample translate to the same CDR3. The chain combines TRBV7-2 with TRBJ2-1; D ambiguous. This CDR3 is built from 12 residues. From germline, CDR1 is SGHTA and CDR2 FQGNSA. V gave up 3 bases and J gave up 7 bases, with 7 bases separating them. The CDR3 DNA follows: TGTGCCAGCAGCTTGGTTCGTAATGAGCAGTTCTTC. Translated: CASSLVRNEQFF.

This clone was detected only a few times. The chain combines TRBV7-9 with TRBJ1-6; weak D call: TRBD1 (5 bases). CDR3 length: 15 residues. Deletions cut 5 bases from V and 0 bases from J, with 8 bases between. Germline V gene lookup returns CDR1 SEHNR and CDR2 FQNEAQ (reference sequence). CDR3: CASSPDSSYNSPLHF. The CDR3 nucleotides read TGTGCCAGCAGCCCCGACAGCTCCTATAATTCACCCCTCCACTTT. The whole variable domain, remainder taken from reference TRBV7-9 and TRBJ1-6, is DTGVSQNPRHKITKRGQNVTFRCDPISEHNRLYWYRQTLGQGPEFLTYFQNEAQLEKSRLLSDRFSAERPKGSFSTLEIQRTEQGDSAMYLCASSPDSSYNSPLHFGNGTRLTVT.

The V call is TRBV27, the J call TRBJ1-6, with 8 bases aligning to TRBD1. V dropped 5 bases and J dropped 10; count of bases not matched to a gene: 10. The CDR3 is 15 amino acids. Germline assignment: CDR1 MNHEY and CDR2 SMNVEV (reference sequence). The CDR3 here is CASSLTGVGSSPLHF. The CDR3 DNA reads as TGTGCCAGCAGTCTGACAGGGGTAGGGAGCTCACCCCTCCACTTT.

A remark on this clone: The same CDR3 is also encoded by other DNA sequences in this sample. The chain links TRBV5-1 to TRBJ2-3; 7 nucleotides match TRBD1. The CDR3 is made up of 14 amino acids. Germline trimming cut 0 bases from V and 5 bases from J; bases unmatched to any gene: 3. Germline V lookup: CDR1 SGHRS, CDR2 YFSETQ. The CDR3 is CASSLEGGRDTQYF. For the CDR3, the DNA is TGCGCCAGCAGCTTGGAAGGGGGCAGAGATACGCAGTATTTT.

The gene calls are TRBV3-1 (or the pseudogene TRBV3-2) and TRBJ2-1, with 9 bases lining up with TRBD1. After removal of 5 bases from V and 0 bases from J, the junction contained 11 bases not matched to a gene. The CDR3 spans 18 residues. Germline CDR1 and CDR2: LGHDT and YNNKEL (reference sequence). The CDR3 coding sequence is TGTGCCAGCAGCGAATTTTGGGACAGGGCCTACTCCTACAATGAGCAGTTCTTC. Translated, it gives CASSEFWDRAYSYNEQFF.

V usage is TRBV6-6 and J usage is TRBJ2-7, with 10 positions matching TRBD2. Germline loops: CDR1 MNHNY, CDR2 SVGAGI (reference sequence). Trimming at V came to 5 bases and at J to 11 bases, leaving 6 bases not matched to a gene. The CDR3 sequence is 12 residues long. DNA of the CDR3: TGTGCCAGCAGTCGGGGGACTAGCGAAGAGTACTTC. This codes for CASSRGTSEEYF.

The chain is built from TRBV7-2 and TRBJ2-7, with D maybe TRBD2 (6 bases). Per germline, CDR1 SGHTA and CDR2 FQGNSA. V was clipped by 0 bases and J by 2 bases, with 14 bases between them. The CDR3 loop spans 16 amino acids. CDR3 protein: CASSLAQGLTPYEQYF. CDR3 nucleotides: TGTGCCAGCAGCTTAGCGCAGGGACTGACCCCCTACGAGCAGTACTTC.

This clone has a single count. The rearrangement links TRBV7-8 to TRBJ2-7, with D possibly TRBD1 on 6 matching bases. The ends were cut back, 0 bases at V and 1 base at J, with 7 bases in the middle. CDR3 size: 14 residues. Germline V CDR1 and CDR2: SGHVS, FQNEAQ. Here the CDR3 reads CASSLATGSYEQYF. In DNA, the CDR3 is TGTGCCAGCAGCTTAGCGACAGGATCCTACGAGCAGTACTTC.

The CDR3 sequence is CASSLKSNTEAFF. CDR3 sequence (DNA): TGTGCCAGCAGTTTAAAGTCGAACACTGAAGCTTTCTTT. The chain has TRBV27 and TRBJ1-1; no clear D. The CDR3 totals 13 residues. Trimming left V 2 bases short and J 1 base short, with 5 bases between. In germline, CDR1 is MNHEY, CDR2 SMNVEV (reference sequence).

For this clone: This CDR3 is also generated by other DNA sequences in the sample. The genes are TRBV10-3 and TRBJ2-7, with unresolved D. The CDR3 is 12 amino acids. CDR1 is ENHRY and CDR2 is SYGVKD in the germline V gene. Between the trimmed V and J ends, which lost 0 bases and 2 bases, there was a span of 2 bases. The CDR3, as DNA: TGTGCCATCAGTGAGTCTACCTACGAGCAGTACTTC. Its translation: CAISESTYEQYF.

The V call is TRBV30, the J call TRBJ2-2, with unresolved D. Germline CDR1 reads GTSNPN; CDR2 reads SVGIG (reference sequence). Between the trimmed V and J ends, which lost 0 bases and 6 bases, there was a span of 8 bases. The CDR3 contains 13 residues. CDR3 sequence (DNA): TGTGCCTGGAGTGTAAAGCTATCCGGGGAGCTGTTTTTT. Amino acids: CAWSVKLSGELFF.